One and the same sample provided the 31 T cell receptor beta chains below, sequenced in a study of CD8+ T cells in alopecia areata. RNA extraction was followed by reverse transcription into cDNA, which acted as the sequencing template. Sequencing used immunoSEQ multiplex PCR; TCRdb keeps in-frame clones, though not all of them. The sample includes around 61,000 clones, approximately 43% seen only once; the top ten take roughly 15%. The material was CD8+ T cells sorted from blood, obtained at week 0. These receptors were collected from a human donor with alopecia areata.

This clone occurred many times. This chain connects TRBV28 to TRBJ2-7, with a tentative D call TRBD1 (5 bases). The V and J ends lost 2 bases and 6 bases respectively, with 8 bases between them. CDR3 length equals 12 residues. Germline lookup yields CDR1 MDHEN and CDR2 SYDVKM. The CDR3 loop is CASSLPGPEQYF. The CDR3 DNA follows: TGTGCCAGCAGTTTACCAGGGCCCGAGCAGTACTTC.

The chain is built from TRBV30 and TRBJ2-7; 7 bases line up with TRBD1. V trimming: 3 bases; J trimming: 2 bases; junction bases outside the gene matches: 7. Germline V gives CDR1 GTSNPN, CDR2 SVGIG (reference sequence). This CDR3 contains 14 residues. CDR3 sequence: CAWRGRQGTYEQYF. The CDR3 bases are TGTGCCTGGAGGGGACGACAGGGAACCTACGAGCAGTACTTC.

This clone occurred a few times. V and J are TRBV5-1 and TRBJ2-5; no firm D call. Per germline, CDR1 SGHRS and CDR2 YFSETQ. The CDR3 runs to 15 residues. Trimming stripped 2 bases from V and 1 base from J, with 12 bases between. The CDR3 DNA is TGCGCCAGCAGCTTAGGACGGAACTTCCAAGAGACCCAGTACTTC. Its protein product is CASSLGRNFQETQYF.

This clone was seen only a few times. This rearrangement joins TRBV14 to TRBJ2-7; D not resolved. V shed 1 base and J shed 3 bases, with 13 bases lying between them. CDR3 length equals 15 residues. Germline V gene lookup returns CDR1 SGHDN and CDR2 FVKESK. CDR3 nucleotide sequence: TGTGCCAGCAGCCAAGGTCCCAGCAGCTTCTACGAGCAGTACTTC. This gives the protein CASSQGPSSFYEQYF. The variable domain in full, completed from reference TRBV14 and TRBJ2-7, reads EAGVTQFPSHSVIEKGQTVTLRCDPISGHDNLYWYRRVMGKEIKFLLHFVKESKQDESGMPNNRFLAERTGGTYSTLKVQPAELEDSGVYFCASSQGPSSFYEQYFGPGTRLTVT.

The chain recombines TRBV5-1 with TRBJ2-5; D is uncertain. Per germline, CDR1 SGHRS and CDR2 YFSETQ. The CDR3 is 14 amino acids. V dropped 3 bases and J dropped 4 bases, with 13 bases sitting between them. Here the CDR3 DNA reads TGCGCCAGCAGCTCTGGACCCCTTGGAGAGACCCAGTACTTC. Its translation is CASSSGPLGETQYF.

This clone was counted only a few times. The rearrangement uses TRBV30 and TRBJ2-3; TRBD1 agrees at 8 bases. This CDR3 comprises 15 residues. The junction had 11 bases not matched to a gene; V was cut back by 5 bases and J by 4 bases. The germline V gene has CDR1 GTSNPN and CDR2 SVGIG (reference sequence). This CDR3 is CAWVGWDRTADTQYF. CDR3 DNA sequence: TGTGCCTGGGTTGGGTGGGACAGGACGGCAGATACGCAGTATTTT.

The chain carries TRBV28 and TRBJ2-5, with 7 bases fitting TRBD2. The CDR3 is 11 amino acids. Germline CDR1 is MDHEN and CDR2 is SYDVKM. The V and J ends lost 4 bases and 11 bases, in that order; junction bases with no gene match: 4. The CDR3 region is CASSWGEGQYF. Written as DNA, the CDR3 is TGTGCCAGCAGTTGGGGGGAGGGGCAGTACTTC.

This clone was seen a few times. The chain is built from TRBV6-5 and TRBJ2-3; D may match TRBD1 or TRBD2 (6 bases each). Trimming cost V 0 bases and J 6 bases, with 16 bases left between them. From germline, CDR1 is MNHEY and CDR2 SVGAGI. The CDR3 consists of 16 residues. The CDR3 here is CASSYSKPGAGDTQYF. CDR3 DNA sequence: TGTGCCAGCAGTTACTCGAAACCGGGGGCGGGGGATACGCAGTATTTT.

This clone was seen just once. This chain joins TRBV9 and TRBJ2-1; D is uncertain. V was pared by 6 bases and J by 13 bases, with 5 bases between. The CDR3 runs 8 residues. In germline, CDR1 is SGDLS, CDR2 YYNGEE. CDR3 DNA sequence: TGTGCCAGCACCCCTCAGTTCTTC. Encoded protein: CASTPQFF.

The V and J genes are TRBV6-6 and TRBJ2-1; D may correspond to TRBD1 or TRBD2 (5 bases each). Germline V gives CDR1 MNHNY, CDR2 SVGAGI (reference sequence). The CDR3 totals 15 residues. V lost 7 bases and J 5 bases, leaving 18 bases between the germline ends. As DNA, the CDR3 is TGTGCCAGCAACGAGTTGAAGACGGGACACAATGAGCAGTTCTTC. Translation: CASNELKTGHNEQFF.

The rearrangement links TRBV29-1 to TRBJ1-1; D not resolved. The CDR3 totals 11 residues. Germline values: CDR1 SQVTM, CDR2 ANQGSEA. V was shortened by 7 bases and J by 2 bases, with 8 bases between the two germline ends. The CDR3 spells CSGVSNTEAFF. The CDR3 coding sequence is TGCAGCGGGGTCAGTAACACTGAAGCTTTCTTT. Using reference TRBV29-1 and TRBJ1-1 for the parts outside the CDR3, the full variable domain is SAVISQKPSRDICQRGTSLTIQCQVDSQVTMMFWYRQQPGQSLTLIATANQGSEATYESGFVIDKFPISRPNLTFSTLTVSNMSPEDSSIYLCSGVSNTEAFFGQGTRLTVV.

This chain joins TRBV4-1 and TRBJ2-2; TRBD2 agrees at 7 bases. Germline V gene data show CDR1 as MGHRA and CDR2 as YSYEKL. This CDR3 region has 15 residues. The J segment lost 5 bases and the V segment lost 1 base, leaving 4 bases of the junction unmatched. CDR3 sequence: CASSQGLAGTGELFF. DNA of the CDR3: TGCGCCAGCAGCCAAGGACTAGCCGGAACCGGGGAGCTGTTTTTT.

The V call is TRBV25-1, the J call TRBJ2-7, with D perhaps matching TRBD2 (6 bases). The CDR3 extends over 15 amino acids. Germline V gene sequence: CDR1 MGHDK, CDR2 SYGVNS. Trimming removed 2 bases at V and 4 bases at J, with 15 bases between. CDR3 in amino acids: CASSEGVGGGYEQYF. The CDR3 DNA is TGTGCCAGCAGTGAAGGGGTGGGAGGAGGATACGAGCAGTACTTC.

The chain uses TRBV5-1 and TRBJ2-7; TRBD1 matches at 8 bases. CDR1 and CDR2 (germline): SGHRS, YFSETQ. This CDR3 contains 14 residues. V gave up 3 bases and J gave up 3 bases; unmatched junction bases: 5. CDR3 nucleotide sequence: TGCGCCAGCAGCTGGGGGACAGGCGGCTACGAGCAGTACTTC. Its protein product is CASSWGTGGYEQYF.

This clone was counted only a few times. The chain combines TRBV29-1 with TRBJ2-1, with D uncertain. In germline, CDR1 is SQVTM, CDR2 ANQGSEA. Trimming took off 8 bases at V and 4 bases at J, with 12 bases between the two ends. CDR3 length: 12 residues. The CDR3 sequence: CSIPKSYNEQFF. CDR3 DNA: TGCAGCATCCCCAAAAGTTACAATGAGCAGTTCTTC.

This chain uses TRBV13 with TRBJ2-5; D is possibly TRBD2 (6 bases). Trimming cost V 5 bases and J 2 bases, with 12 bases left between them. Per the germline V gene, CDR1 is PRHDT and CDR2 is FYEKMQ (reference sequence). The CDR3 length is 14 residues. The CDR3 spells CASSPWGDQETQYF. The CDR3 DNA sequence: TGTGCCAGCAGCCCTTGGGGGGATCAAGAGACCCAGTACTTC. The complete variable domain, with remaining parts taken from reference TRBV13 and TRBJ2-5, reads AAGVIQSPRHLIKEKRETATLKCYPIPRHDTVYWYQQGPGQDPQFLISFYEKMQSDKGSIPDRFSAQQFSDYHSELNMSSLELGDSALYFCASSPWGDQETQYFGPGTRLLVL.

This chain connects TRBV29-1 to TRBJ2-7, with 9 positions matching TRBD2. From germline, CDR1 is SQVTM and CDR2 ANQGSEA. The J segment lost 2 bases and the V segment lost 4 bases, leaving 3 bases of the junction unmatched. The length of the CDR3 is 13 residues. CDR3 in amino acids: CSVASGVAYEQYF. DNA of the CDR3: TGCAGCGTTGCTAGCGGGGTCGCCTACGAGCAGTACTTC.

This rearrangement joins TRBV4-1 to TRBJ1-4; no clear D gene. Trimming took 8 bases from V and 6 from J, leaving 19 bases between them. The CDR3 spans 15 residues. Looked up from germline, CDR1 is MGHRA and CDR2 is YSYEKL. The DNA for the CDR3 is TGCGCCAGCTCCCTCCACGGGTATGATGATGAAAAACTGTTTTTT. Protein product: CASSLHGYDDEKLFF.

The chain is built from TRBV29-1 and TRBJ1-5, with unresolved D. V was clipped by 7 bases and J by 5 bases, with 12 bases between them. This CDR3 is 12 amino acids long. Germline CDR1 reads SQVTM; CDR2 reads ANQGSEA. The CDR3 protein is CSAATGDQPQHF. CDR3 in DNA: TGCAGCGCCGCGACTGGGGATCAGCCCCAGCATTTT.

This chain connects TRBV27 to TRBJ2-7; either TRBD1 or TRBD2 may supply D (5 bases each). The CDR3 is 12 residues long. Germline CDR1 MNHEY, CDR2 SMNVEV (reference sequence). CDR3 DNA: TGTGCTTCGGTTGACAGAGGAGGCGAGCAGTACTTC. Amino acid sequence: CASVDRGGEQYF.

This clone showed up just a few times. For the CDR3, the DNA is TGTGCCAGCAGCTTGGACCAAAGGAACACTGAAGCTTTCTTT. Translation: CASSLDQRNTEAFF. This chain joins TRBV5-6 and TRBJ1-1; no reliable D call. CDR1 is SGHDT and CDR2 is YYEEEE in the germline V gene. Between the trimmed V and J ends, which lost 0 bases and 1 base, there was a span of 7 bases. The CDR3 length is 14 residues.

This clone was detected a few times. The rearrangement links TRBV5-1 to TRBJ2-1; D is perhaps TRBD2 (6 bases). V lost 6 bases and J 5 bases, leaving 12 bases between the germline ends. Germline-derived CDR1 and CDR2 are SGHRS and YFSETQ. CDR3 length: 13 residues. The CDR3 DNA reads as TGCGCCAGCATAGGTAGCGGTAACAATGAGCAGTTCTTC. This sequence encodes CASIGSGNNEQFF.

V is TRBV4-3 and J is TRBJ2-3; the D is unclear. The CDR3 totals 14 residues. Trimming shortened V by 0 bases and J by 6 bases, and 10 bases separated the two germline ends. CDR1 and CDR2 (germline): LGHNA, YSLEER. CDR3 DNA: TGCGCCAGCAGCCAAGAGGGTGGTCCGGATACGCAGTATTTT. This encodes CASSQEGGPDTQYF.

This chain connects TRBV7-3 to TRBJ2-3; D is unclear. The CDR3 is 15 amino acids. V dropped 3 bases and J dropped 0 bases, with 10 bases sitting between them. Germline CDR1 reads SGHTA; CDR2 reads FQGTGA. The CDR3 DNA reads as TGTGCCAGCAGCTTGACCTGGGCCAGCACAGATACGCAGTATTTT. Translated: CASSLTWASTDTQYF.

The chain has TRBV20-1 and TRBJ2-3; D gene ambiguous. With 4 bases removed from V and 2 bases from J, the gap between germline ends came to 1 base. Per the germline V gene, CDR1 is DFQATT and CDR2 is SNEGSKA (reference sequence). The CDR3 length is 10 residues. The CDR3 protein is CSANTDTQYF. In DNA form, the CDR3 reads TGCAGTGCTAACACAGATACGCAGTATTTT.

This clone was found many times. The chain is built from TRBV7-9 and TRBJ1-2, with unresolved D. Trimming took 0 bases from V and 6 from J, leaving 8 bases between them. The CDR3 sequence is 13 residues long. CDR1 and CDR2 (germline): SEHNR, FQNEAQ (reference sequence). The CDR3 spells CASSLAVTDGYTF. DNA of the CDR3: TGTGCCAGCAGCTTAGCCGTGACGGATGGCTACACCTTC.

The sample holds a few counts of this clone. This chain joins TRBV7-9 and TRBJ1-4; D gene ambiguous. CDR1 and CDR2 from the germline V gene are SEHNR and FQNEAQ (reference sequence). This CDR3 has 14 residues. The V gene lost 0 bases and the J gene lost 10 bases, with 12 bases spanning the gap. The CDR3 sequence: CASSLASRPRKLFF. The CDR3 DNA reads as TGTGCCAGCAGCTTAGCTTCCCGCCCCCGAAAACTGTTTTTT.

This chain connects TRBV9 to TRBJ1-1; D remains ambiguous. The ends were cut back, 4 bases at V and 2 bases at J, with 6 bases in the middle. Germline-derived CDR1 and CDR2 are SGDLS and YYNGEE. This CDR3 spans 12 amino acids. Here the CDR3 DNA reads TGTGCCAGCAGCACCGATAACACTGAAGCTTTCTTT. Translated, it gives CASSTDNTEAFF.

The chain uses TRBV5-1 and TRBJ2-1, with D possibly TRBD2 on 5 matching bases. V was shortened by 6 bases and J by 7 bases, with 14 bases between the two germline ends. Germline V lookup: CDR1 SGHRS, CDR2 YFSETQ. The CDR3 has 13 amino acids. The CDR3 nucleotides read TGCGCCAGCAACCCCATTCCGGGGAATGAGCAGTTCTTC. This encodes CASNPIPGNEQFF. Variable domain in full (rest from reference TRBV5-1 and TRBJ2-1): KAGVTQTPRYLIKTRGQQVTLSCSPISGHRSVSWYQQTPGQGLQFLFEYFSETQRNKGNFPGRFSGRQFSNSRSEMNVSTLELGDSALYLCASNPIPGNEQFFGPGTRLTVL.

This clone occurred a few times. The chain carries TRBV7-8 and TRBJ2-5; no clear D. Germline values: CDR1 SGHVS, CDR2 FQNEAQ. The V gene lost 2 bases and the J gene lost 2 bases, with 6 bases spanning the gap. The CDR3 consists of 13 residues. The chain's CDR3 is CASSLYGQETQYF. As DNA, the CDR3 is TGTGCCAGCAGCTTATACGGACAAGAGACCCAGTACTTC.

Comments on this clone: Other DNA sequences of this sample code for an identical CDR3. This chain uses TRBV29-1 with TRBJ2-7; 10 bases are a match to TRBD2. CDR1 is SQVTM, CDR2 ANQGSEA, per germline. The CDR3 is 13 amino acids. The trim removed 6 bases at V and 0 bases at J, leaving 2 bases unmatched. The DNA for the CDR3 is TGCAGCGTACGGACTAGCGGCTCCTACGAGCAGTACTTC. Protein: CSVRTSGSYEQYF.